A selection of T cell receptor beta chains follows, all from one sample in a study of T cells after yellow fever vaccination. Each CDR3 protein is one row after TCRdb ran MiXCR on the 5' RACE reads. The data contain about 550,000 distinct CDR3 sequences, 19% of them singletons. The sequenced sample was PBMCs, obtained 15 days after the yellow fever booster vaccination. Receptor source: a man under 40 who received the YFV17D yellow fever vaccine. CDR3s include the opening cysteine and the closing phenylalanine or tryptophan. The D gene is left open where the match is weak. The size field is filled for only some rows; it gives once, few, many or a size class.

J: TRBJ2-7
V: TRBV4-2
D: TRBD2
size: few
DNA: TGTGCCAGCAGCCCACCGGGACTAGCGGGAGAGGGATCCTACGAGCAGTACTTC
CDR3: CASSPPGLAGEGSYEQYF

J: TRBJ2-1
V: TRBV6-2/TRBV6-3
D: TRBD2
size: NA
DNA: TGTGCCAGCAACCATGGACTAGCGGGAAGTAAGTTCTTC
CDR3: CASNHGLAGSKFF

J: TRBJ2-5
V: TRBV27
D: TRBD1
size: few
DNA: TGTGCCAGCAGTCCGTACAGGGGAGAGACCCAGTACTTC
CDR3: CASSPYRGETQYF

J: TRBJ2-3
V: TRBV7-2
D: TRBD2
size: few
DNA: TGTGCCAGCAGCTCCATAGCGGGAGGCTACACAGATACGCAGTATTTT
CDR3: CASSSIAGGYTDTQYF

J: TRBJ2-5
V: TRBV20-1
D: NA
size: few
DNA: TGCAGTGCTAGAGATGTAAACGGACAAGAGACCCAGTACTTC
CDR3: CSARDVNGQETQYF

J: TRBJ1-5
V: TRBV28
D: TRBD1
size: NA
DNA: TGTGCCAGCAGTTGGCAGGGGGCCTGGAATCAGCCCCAGCATTTT
CDR3: CASSWQGAWNQPQHF

J: TRBJ1-6
V: TRBV12-3/TRBV12-4
D: NA
size: few
DNA: TGTGCCAGCAGTTTGGGGGGCGGCAATTCACCCCTCCACTTT
CDR3: CASSLGGGNSPLHF

J: TRBJ2-1
V: TRBV24-1
D: NA
size: few
DNA: TGTGCCACCCGGGAACAGAACAACAATGAGCAGTTCTTC
CDR3: CATREQNNNEQFF

J: TRBJ2-5
V: TRBV6-5
D: NA
size: NA
DNA: TGTGCCAGCAGTTACTCACTGGCGGGGGCAGAGACCCAGTACTTC
CDR3: CASSYSLAGAETQYF

J: TRBJ2-1
V: TRBV20-1
D: TRBD2
size: few
DNA: TGCAGTGCTAGCGCACTAGCGGGAGTAAATAATGAGCAGTTCTTC
CDR3: CSASALAGVNNEQFF